These 9 T cell receptor beta chains share one sample of origin, sequenced in a study of T cell repertoires in cytomegalovirus infection (dated by TCRdb to about 2019). Sequencer: Illumina HiSeq 1500. TCRdb reprocessed the public reads (quality trimming at Q25 with fastp, clone calling with MiXCR) and kept in-frame beta chains. Records with the same CDR3 protein are collapsed into one entry carrying the most frequent genes and DNA. Here the sample has more than 500,000 distinct CDR3 sequences; about 17% occur a single time. The top ten clones comprise roughly a quarter of the sample. Sequences were obtained from CD8+ T cells from PBMCs. All receptors derive from a human donor in good health (CMV status not recorded). Some clones in this sample may be carry-over from other donors' samples.

This clonotype has at least ten counts. The gene calls are TRBV12-3 or TRBV12-4 and TRBJ2-7; D call uncertain. CDR3 length: 14 residues. V lost 3 bases and J lost 1, with 10 bases in between. The DNA for the CDR3 is TGTGCCAGCAGTTTTTCGACACCTTCCTACGAGCAGTACTTC. Protein product: CASSFSTPSYEQYF.

The table lists this clonotype with many counts. The chain is built from TRBV29-1 and TRBJ2-7; D might be TRBD2 (7 bases). Trimming left V 7 bases short and J 2 bases short, with 18 bases between. The CDR3 has 14 residues. Germline V gene data show CDR1 as SQVTM and CDR2 as ANQGSEA. The CDR3 is CSAGGQPSPYEQYF. CDR3 in DNA: TGCAGCGCCGGGGGGCAACCGAGCCCCTACGAGCAGTACTTC.

This clonotype was counted only a few times. The V and J genes are TRBV7-8 and TRBJ2-7, with D maybe TRBD1 (6 bases). Germline-derived CDR1 and CDR2 are SGHVS and FQNEAQ. V was shortened by 5 bases and J by 3 bases, with 17 bases between the two germline ends. The CDR3 runs 15 residues. In DNA form, the CDR3 reads TGTGCCAGCAGCCCTATAGGGGGAGATCGCTACGAGCAGTACTTC. Amino acids: CASSPIGGDRYEQYF. Together with reference TRBV7-8 and TRBJ2-7, the CDR3 gives the full variable domain: GAGVSQSPRYKVAKRGQDVALRCDPISGHVSLFWYQQALGQGPEFLTYFQNEAQLDKSGLPSDRFFAERPEGSVSTLKIQRTQQEDSAVYLCASSPIGGDRYEQYFGPGTRLTVT.

This clonotype has ten or more counts. The genes are TRBV11-2 and TRBJ2-4; 13 positions agree with TRBD2. Per germline, CDR1 SGHAT and CDR2 FQNNGV. There are 15 residues in the CDR3. V lost 7 bases to trimming and J lost 3 bases; unmatched junction nucleotides: 3. For the CDR3, the DNA is TGTGCCAGCAAACTAGCGGGAGGGAGCAAAAACATTCAGTACTTC. Protein product: CASKLAGGSKNIQYF.

This clonotype was observed many times. CDR3 sequence (DNA): TGCAGCGTTGAGGGGCTAGCGGACTACGAGCAGTACTTC. This sequence encodes CSVEGLADYEQYF. The J gene is TRBJ2-7, the V gene TRBV29-1; 7 bases align to TRBD2. The CDR3 covers 13 residues. Losses at the gene ends were 3 bases for V and 3 bases for J; bases not matched to a gene: 5. The germline V gene has CDR1 SQVTM and CDR2 ANQGSEA.

On this clonotype itself: Just one base apart from a much larger clone, this may be a read error. CDR3 sequence reads: CAISEAVNTEAFF. The CDR3 region has the DNA TGTGCCATCAGTGAGGCAGTGAACACTGAAGCTTTCTTT. The chain uses TRBV10-3 and TRBJ1-1; D not certain. CDR1 and CDR2 (germline): ENHRY, SYGVKD. This CDR3 spans 13 amino acids. The V end lost 2 bases, the J end lost 0 bases, and 4 bases lay between the germline ends.

This clonotype was detected ten times or more. This chain connects TRBV14 to TRBJ2-1; the match to TRBD2 covers 9 bases. CDR3 length: 14 amino acids. CDR1 is SGHDN and CDR2 is FVKESK in the germline V gene. After removal of 4 bases from V and 7 bases from J, the junction contained 5 bases not matched to a gene. Here the CDR3 DNA reads TGTGCCAGCAGCCGGCGGGAGGGCCGGAATGAGCAGTTCTTC. It specifies CASSRREGRNEQFF.

The chain couples TRBV15 to TRBJ2-6; 9 bases align to TRBD1. The ends lost 8 bases at V and 0 bases at J; junction bases unmatched: 8. This CDR3 is built from 17 residues. Per germline, CDR1 LNHNV and CDR2 YYDKDF (reference sequence). The CDR3 region is CATAPGQGLSGANVLTF. CDR3 coding DNA: TGTGCCACCGCTCCGGGACAGGGACTCTCTGGGGCCAACGTCCTGACTTTC.

This clonotype came up a few times. V is TRBV4-2 and J is TRBJ2-7; 10 nucleotides line up with TRBD2. CDR1 LGHNA and CDR2 YNFKEQ come from the germline V gene. The CDR3 spans 16 residues. V shed 0 bases and J 2 bases; nucleotides not matched to a gene: 4. The CDR3 DNA is TGTGCCAGCAGCCAAGATGCACTAGCGGGACCCTACGAGCAGTACTTC. Its translation: CASSQDALAGPYEQYF.